This T cell receptor (beta chain) was obtained from a study of CD8+ T cells in alopecia areata. Treatment of the sample: oral pan-JAK inhibitor, 5-10 mg twice daily. V lost 3 bases and J 4 bases, leaving 10 bases between the germline ends. The CDR3 is 13 amino acids. Germline lookup yields CDR1 SGDLS and CDR2 YYNGEE. Reverse transcription of extracted RNA yielded cDNA, which provided the sequencing template. Profiling relied on immunoSEQ multiplex PCR, and the TCRdb table lists in-frame clones only, not all of them. This table holds about 160,000 clones, around 71% found once. The specimen was CD4+ T cells sorted from blood, collected at week 4, from a patient treated with tofacitinib. V is TRBV9 and J is TRBJ1-2, with no clear D. The receptor comes from a human donor with alopecia areata. The CDR3 spells CASSAVELYGYTF. For the CDR3, the DNA is TGTGCCAGCAGCGCAGTCGAGCTCTATGGCTACACCTTC.